Presented here are 15 T cell receptor beta chains from one specimen sequenced in a study of CD8+CD57+ T cells in acquired aplastic anemia. The authors sequenced patients whose flow cytometry had shown CD8+CD57+ cell expansion. The study profiled TCR beta VDJ and CDR3 using genomic DNA as template. TCRdb independently ran MiXCR on the reads; one entry per CDR3 protein. The data show around 220,000 distinct CDR3 sequences, under 55% seen once. Sequenced input: sorted CD4+, CD8+, or CD8+CD57+ T cells (not recorded which) from PBMCs. The receptor set was obtained from a human donor with aplastic anemia.

The rearrangement links TRBV9 to TRBJ2-2; D could derive from TRBD1 or TRBD2 (5 bases each). The CDR3 consists of 15 residues. Germline CDR1 SGDLS, CDR2 YYNGEE. Trimming pared 5 bases from V and 4 bases from J, leaving 15 bases between. The CDR3 here is CASSRTGTGTGELFF. The CDR3 coding sequence is TGTGCCAGCAGTCGAACCGGGACGGGCACCGGGGAGCTGTTTTTT.

This clonotype has a single count. The rearrangement joins TRBV20-1 to TRBJ2-1, with D hard to call. Germline V gives CDR1 DFQATT, CDR2 SNEGSKA (reference sequence). The CDR3 contains 13 residues. The V end lost 5 bases, the J end lost 12 bases, and 20 bases lay between the germline ends. The CDR3 here is CSAEQRRFAGQFF. Here the CDR3 DNA reads TGCAGTGCTGAGCAAAGACGGTTCGCTGGGCAGTTCTTC.

The chain links TRBV24-1 to TRBJ2-5; TRBD1 matches 8 bases. The germline CDR1 and CDR2 sequences are KGHDR and SFDVKD. Trimming took 5 bases from V and 4 from J; bases not matched to a gene: 5. The CDR3 has 14 residues. The CDR3 DNA sequence: TGTGCCACCAGTGCCGCAGGGGGCGGAGAGACCCAGTACTTC. This encodes CATSAAGGGETQYF.

Only a few counts were recorded for this clonotype. J is TRBJ2-4 and V is TRBV6-6; D is undetermined. Germline CDR1 and CDR2: MNHNY and SVGAGI (reference sequence). Deletions cut 7 bases from V and 1 base from J, with 8 bases between. CDR3 size: 13 residues. The CDR3 DNA reads as TGTGCCAGCACCCAAGCGGCCAAAAACATTCAGTACTTC. This codes for CASTQAAKNIQYF.

The chain combines TRBV19 with TRBJ2-7, with D hard to call. CDR3 length: 14 amino acids. From germline, CDR1 is LNHDA and CDR2 SQIVND (reference sequence). Trimming took 3 bases from V and 6 from J, leaving 15 bases between them. CDR3 in DNA: TGTGCCAGTAGTATCGTGGGCACCTCGGGCGAGCAGTACTTC. This gives the protein CASSIVGTSGEQYF.

V is TRBV7-2 and J is TRBJ2-3; D not certain. The CDR3 contains 14 residues. The germline V gene has CDR1 SGHTA and CDR2 FQGNSA. The V and J ends lost 3 bases and 3 bases respectively, with 10 bases between them. CDR3 residues: CASSFRLRTDTQYF. The CDR3 bases are TGTGCCAGCAGCTTCCGGCTTCGGACAGATACGCAGTATTTT. Full variable domain (outside the CDR3, taken from reference TRBV7-2 and TRBJ2-3): GAGVSQSPSNKVTEKGKDVELRCDPISGHTALYWYRQSLGQGLEFLIYFQGNSAPDKSGLPSDRFSAERTGGSVSTLTIQRTQQEDSAVYLCASSFRLRTDTQYFGPGTRLTVL.

Comments on this clonotype: Here the CDR3 omits its conserved ending phenylalanine or tryptophan, so a read error is the likely source. V usage is TRBV20-1 and J usage is TRBJ2-1; the D gene is possibly TRBD2 (7 bases). V was clipped by 6 bases and J by 9 bases, with 15 bases between them. The germline gives CDR1 DFQATT, CDR2 SNEGSKA (reference sequence). This CDR3 contains 12 residues. Written as DNA, the CDR3 is TGCAGTGCAAAGGGGGGGGGAAGTGAGCAGTTCCTC. This gives the protein CSAKGGGSEQFL.

This clonotype came up a few times. The V gene is TRBV6-2 or TRBV6-3, the J gene TRBJ2-4, with TRBD1 as a possible D gene (6 bases). The CDR3 runs 16 residues. Germline V lookup: CDR1 MNHEY, CDR2 SVGEGT. Trimming took 3 bases from V and 6 from J, leaving 18 bases between them. The CDR3 protein is CASSYVRDTGGNIQYF. For the CDR3, the DNA is TGTGCCAGCAGTTATGTAAGGGACACTGGGGGAAACATTCAGTACTTC.

This clonotype was counted ten times or more. The chain couples TRBV5-8 to TRBJ2-3, with D possibly TRBD2 on 5 matching bases. The CDR3 length is 15 residues. V dropped 4 bases and J dropped 3 bases, with 15 bases sitting between them. CDR1 is SGHTS and CDR2 is YDEGEE in the germline V gene. The CDR3, as DNA: TGTGCCAGCAGCGTTGAAATCGGGGAAACAGATACGCAGTATTTT. This encodes CASSVEIGETDTQYF.

V gene TRBV2 combines with J gene TRBJ2-1; no firm D call. The CDR3 totals 14 residues. Trimming removed 4 bases at V and 7 bases at J, with 14 bases between. Germline-derived CDR1 and CDR2 are SNHLY and FYNNEI. The CDR3 is CASSGPWASNEQFF. CDR3 DNA: TGTGCCAGCAGTGGGCCATGGGCCTCAAATGAGCAGTTCTTC.

This clonotype was recorded at least ten times. This sequence joins TRBV20-1 and TRBJ2-3; 11 bases fit TRBD2. Trimming removed 6 bases from V and 0 bases from J; junction bases left unmatched: 8. The germline CDR1 and CDR2 sequences are DFQATT and SNEGSKA (reference sequence). The CDR3 consists of 16 residues. DNA for the CDR3: TGCAGTGCCCTCCCAATAGCGGGGGGGAGCACAGATACGCAGTATTTT. Translation gives CSALPIAGGSTDTQYF.

This clonotype was detected many times. V gene TRBV12-3 or TRBV12-4 combines with J gene TRBJ1-3; D may be TRBD1 (5 bases). The CDR3 runs 16 residues. V was clipped by 2 bases and J by 0 bases, with 11 bases between them. CDR3: CASSLRQGTSGNTIYF. The CDR3 bases are TGTGCCAGCAGTTTAAGGCAAGGGACCTCTGGAAACACCATATATTTT.

This clonotype was observed a handful of times. This may stem from a read error, because a much larger clone lies one nucleotide away. V is TRBV19 and J is TRBJ2-3; 12 nucleotides align to TRBD2. The V segment lost 5 bases and the J segment 1 base; nucleotides outside the gene matches: 13. CDR1 LNHDA and CDR2 SQIVND come from the germline V gene (reference sequence). This CDR3 is built from 19 residues. The CDR3 nucleotides are TGTGCCAGTAGTCTGGGGAATACTGGACTAGCGGGACGCACAGATACGCAGTATTTT. Amino acid sequence: CASSLGNTGLAGRTDTQYF.

This sequence joins TRBV2 and TRBJ2-7; weak D call: TRBD2 (6 bases). Trimming stripped 7 bases from V and 7 bases from J, with 11 bases between. The CDR3 is made up of 11 amino acids. The germline CDR1 and CDR2 sequences are SNHLY and FYNNEI. The CDR3 is CASTGAAEQYF. Here the CDR3 DNA reads TGTGCCAGCACGGGAGCGGCTGAGCAGTACTTC.

Details on this clonotype: One base away lies a much larger clone, so this may be a sequencing read error. Likely a read error: the CDR3 ends without its conserved phenylalanine or tryptophan. This chain connects TRBV5-1 to TRBJ2-7, with D possibly being TRBD1 (6 bases). The V gene's germline CDR1 is SGHRS and CDR2 YFSETQ. The CDR3 has 14 amino acids. The CDR3 protein is CASSIQGSPYEQYL. The CDR3 nucleotides are TGTGCCAGCAGCATACAGGGTTCCCCCTACGAGCAGTACCTC.